This TCR beta chain was obtained from a study of technical replicates of blood from a handful of donors. This clone was recorded once. V lost 5 bases and J lost 8, with 19 bases in between. This CDR3 has 15 residues. Germline CDR1 is SGHTA and CDR2 is FQGNSA. The method was immunoSEQ multiplex PCR; TCRdb's version includes in-frame clones alone and lacks a portion of them. The sample consists of approximately 81,000 clones, approximately 94% of them appearing once. The source of this sequence is a human donor in good health. The V gene is TRBV7-2, the J gene TRBJ2-1; D possibly corresponds to TRBD2 (5 bases). The sample was T cells isolated from PBMCs. CDR3 loop: CASSPQRPPTDEQFF. CDR3 sequence (DNA): TGTGCCAGCAGCCCCCAGCGGCCCCCTACGGATGAGCAGTTCTTC.